This is a list of T cell receptor beta chains from one sample in a study of T cell changes during pregnancy in multiple sclerosis. The assay was immunoSEQ multiplex PCR, and TCRdb's table has in-frame clones only and misses some. The sample has 35,000 to 55,000 clones; 80% to 90% are singletons. Sequencing was performed on CD4+ T cells from peripheral blood mononuclear cells, taken after pregnancy. The receptors stem from a female donor with multiple sclerosis, enrolled in a pregnancy study. Each CDR3 is given with its conserved first and last residue. D genes are given only for firm matches. A clone size is listed for some rows: how often the clone was seen (once, few, many), or a class if it is expanded.

length: 15
D: -
J: TRBJ2-3
size: -
V: TRBV5-1
DNA: TGCGCCAGCAGCTTGGGGACTACTTCCACAGATACGCAGTATTTT
CDR3: CASSLGTTSTDTQYF

length: 12
D: -
J: TRBJ2-3
size: -
V: TRBV5-1
DNA: TGCGCCAGCAGCGTCGGCACAGATACGCAGTATTTT
CDR3: CASSVGTDTQYF

length: 17
D: -
J: TRBJ2-6
size: -
V: TRBV7-3
DNA: TGTGCCAGCAGCTCCAGCACAGGGATCTCTGGGGCCAACGTCCTGACTTTC
CDR3: CASSSSTGISGANVLTF

length: 15
D: TRBD2
J: TRBJ2-5
size: -
V: TRBV27
DNA: TGTGCCAGCAGTCTTAGACTAGCACCACGGGAGACCCAGTACTTC
CDR3: CASSLRLAPRETQYF

length: 14
D: -
J: TRBJ2-3
size: -
V: TRBV27
DNA: TGTGCCAGCAGTTCGTTGGTGGCCGCAGATACGCAGTATTTT
CDR3: CASSSLVAADTQYF

length: 15
D: -
J: TRBJ2-7
size: -
V: TRBV6-5
DNA: TGTGCCAGCAGTTACTCAAGTCCCCGGCGGTACGAGCAGTACTTC
CDR3: CASSYSSPRRYEQYF

length: 13
D: TRBD2
J: TRBJ2-7
size: -
V: TRBV27
DNA: TGTGCCAGCAGTTTTAGCGGGAATTACGAGCAGTACTTC
CDR3: CASSFSGNYEQYF

length: 12
D: -
J: TRBJ2-2
size: once
V: TRBV11-3
DNA: TGTGCCAGCAGTCGGGAAACCGGGGAGCTGTTTTTT
CDR3: CASSRETGELFF

length: 14
D: -
J: TRBJ1-1
size: -
V: TRBV19
DNA: TGTGCCAGTAATTTAGGACAGCTGAACACTGAAGCTTTCTTT
CDR3: CASNLGQLNTEAFF

length: 15
D: -
J: TRBJ2-3
size: once
V: TRBV9
DNA: TGTGCCAGCAGCCGCCGGCAGGGATCCCCAGATACGCAGTATTTT
CDR3: CASSRRQGSPDTQYF

length: 13
D: -
J: TRBJ2-5
size: -
V: TRBV29-1
DNA: TGCAGCGTTGATTTGCCAACTCAAGAGACCCAGTACTTC
CDR3: CSVDLPTQETQYF

length: 15
D: -
J: TRBJ2-3
size: few
V: TRBV4-1
DNA: TGCGCCAGCAGCCAAGGGACTGTACTCACAGATACGCAGTATTTT
CDR3: CASSQGTVLTDTQYF

length: 15
D: -
J: TRBJ1-1
size: -
V: TRBV7-9
DNA: TGTGCCAGCAGCCAAGCGGACAGAACGAACACTGAAGCTTTCTTT
CDR3: CASSQADRTNTEAFF

length: 14
D: TRBD1
J: TRBJ2-5
size: -
V: TRBV19
DNA: TGTGCCAGTAGTATGGGGACAGTCCAAGAGACCCAGTACTTC
CDR3: CASSMGTVQETQYF

length: 15
D: TRBD1
J: TRBJ2-5
size: -
V: TRBV10-3
DNA: TGTGCCATCAGTGTTGACAGGGGAGAGCGGGAGACCCAGTACTTC
CDR3: CAISVDRGERETQYF

length: 15
D: -
J: TRBJ1-1
size: few
V: TRBV11-2
DNA: TGTGCCAGCAGCTTAGGCCAGGACTGGAACACTGAAGCTTTCTTT
CDR3: CASSLGQDWNTEAFF

length: 13
D: -
J: TRBJ1-1
size: few
V: TRBV12-2
DNA: TGTGCAAGTCGCTTAGGACAAAACACTGAAGCTTTCTTT
CDR3: CASRLGQNTEAFF

length: 16
D: TRBD2
J: TRBJ2-1
size: medium-sized
V: TRBV4-2
DNA: TGTGCCAGCAGCCAAGAGGGGACTAGCGGGCACAATGAGCAGTTCTTC
CDR3: CASSQEGTSGHNEQFF

length: 13
D: -
J: TRBJ2-5
size: -
V: TRBV29-1
DNA: TGCAGCGTTGAAGGCAGGGCGTGGGAGACCCAGTACTTC
CDR3: CSVEGRAWETQYF

length: 14
D: -
J: TRBJ2-2
size: -
V: TRBV27
DNA: TGTGCCAGCAGTTTTGGTGCGGCCACCGGGGAGCTGTTTTTT
CDR3: CASSFGAATGELFF

length: 13
D: TRBD1
J: TRBJ2-1
size: -
V: TRBV18
DNA: TGTGCCAGCTCGCAGGGGGACGGTAATGAGCAGTTCTTC
CDR3: CASSQGDGNEQFF

length: 16
D: TRBD1
J: TRBJ2-7
size: -
V: TRBV7-9
DNA: TGTGCCAGCAGCTTAGGGATGGGACAGCCCGGCAACGAGCAGTACTTC
CDR3: CASSLGMGQPGNEQYF

length: 20
D: TRBD1
J: TRBJ1-6
size: -
V: TRBV4-1
DNA: TGCGCCAGCAGCCAGCACAGCCCGGACAGGGGTAGCTCCTATAATTCACCCCTCCACTTT
CDR3: CASSQHSPDRGSSYNSPLHF

length: 15
D: TRBD1
J: TRBJ1-2
size: -
V: TRBV7-9
DNA: TGTGCCAGCAGCTTACAGGGGGCGCCGCAACGTGGCTACACCTTC
CDR3: CASSLQGAPQRGYTF

length: 13
D: -
J: TRBJ1-3
size: once
V: TRBV19
DNA: TGTGCCAGTAGCACAGGGACTGGAAACACCATATATTTT
CDR3: CASSTGTGNTIYF

length: 14
D: TRBD1
J: TRBJ1-4
size: -
V: TRBV12-5
DNA: TGTGCTAGTGGCGGGACAGGGGGCCGGGAAAAACTGTTTTTT
CDR3: CASGGTGGREKLFF

length: 11
D: -
J: TRBJ2-7
size: -
V: TRBV19
DNA: TGTGCCAGTCAGACGGGGGACGAGCAGTACTTC
CDR3: CASQTGDEQYF

length: 13
D: -
J: TRBJ2-5
size: -
V: TRBV6-4
DNA: TGTGCCAGCAACAAGGGGTACCAAGAGACCCAGTACTTC
CDR3: CASNKGYQETQYF

length: 17
D: -
J: TRBJ2-1
size: -
V: TRBV21-1
DNA: TGTGCCAGCAGCCCTCAGGGCCGGGGACAGGTTTATGATGAGCAGTTCTTC
CDR3: CASSPQGRGQVYDEQFF

length: 13
D: -
J: TRBJ2-1
size: -
V: TRBV19
DNA: TGTGCCAGTCGACAGGACCGATACAATGAGCAGTTCTTC
CDR3: CASRQDRYNEQFF

length: 15
D: -
J: TRBJ2-2
size: -
V: TRBV27
DNA: TGTGCCAGCAGTTTAGAGTCTTGGAACACCGGGGAGCTGTTTTTT
CDR3: CASSLESWNTGELFF

length: 17
D: TRBD1
J: TRBJ2-4
size: -
V: TRBV7-9
DNA: TGTGCCAGCAGCTTAGGCACAGGGGGGATAGCCAAAAACATTCAGTACTTC
CDR3: CASSLGTGGIAKNIQYF

length: 15
D: TRBD2
J: TRBJ2-5
size: -
V: TRBV6-5
DNA: TGTGCCAGCAGTTACTGGGGGACTAGTGGAGAGACCCAGTACTTC
CDR3: CASSYWGTSGETQYF

length: 16
D: -
J: TRBJ1-4
size: -
V: TRBV4-1
DNA: TGCGCCAGCAGCCAACAAGAACAGCTAACTAATGAAAAACTGTTTTTT
CDR3: CASSQQEQLTNEKLFF

length: 12
D: -
J: TRBJ2-5
size: -
V: TRBV30
DNA: TGTGCCTGGAGACAGAAGGGGGAGACCCAGTACTTC
CDR3: CAWRQKGETQYF

length: 15
D: TRBD2
J: TRBJ2-1
size: -
V: TRBV5-1
DNA: TGCGCCAGCAGCTTGGGGACTAGCGCCCAGGGATGGTGGTTCTTC
CDR3: CASSLGTSAQGWWFF

length: 14
D: TRBD1
J: TRBJ1-2
size: -
V: TRBV6-5
DNA: TGTGCCAGTTCCGTTAACAGGGGCGGCTATGGCTACACCTTC
CDR3: CASSVNRGGYGYTF

length: 17
D: -
J: TRBJ1-1
size: once
V: TRBV4-1
DNA: TGCGCCAGCAGCCCCCTTCAGGGTCGGGGGAGCACCACTGAAGCTTTCTTT
CDR3: CASSPLQGRGSTTEAFF

length: 12
D: -
J: TRBJ1-5
size: -
V: TRBV19
DNA: TGTGCCAGTCAGGGTGGGAATCAGCCCCAGCATTTT
CDR3: CASQGGNQPQHF

length: 14
D: -
J: TRBJ1-1
size: -
V: TRBV5-1
DNA: TGCGCCAGCAGCTTGGTTGGCGGGAACACTGAAGCTTTCTTT
CDR3: CASSLVGGNTEAFF

length: 13
D: -
J: TRBJ1-1
size: -
V: TRBV6-5
DNA: TGTGCCAGCAGGGGCGTCCGGGGCACTGAAGCTTTCTTT
CDR3: CASRGVRGTEAFF

length: 14
D: -
J: TRBJ2-7
size: -
V: TRBV5-1
DNA: TGCGCCAGCAGCGACAGATCAAGCTCCTACGAGCAGTACTTC
CDR3: CASSDRSSSYEQYF

length: 13
D: -
J: TRBJ2-3
size: -
V: TRBV7-3
DNA: TGTGCCAGCAGCTTCCGCAGAGGAGATACGCAGTATTTT
CDR3: CASSFRRGDTQYF

length: 15
D: -
J: TRBJ2-5
size: -
V: TRBV2
DNA: TGTGCCATCAGGGCAGGGGGGCAAGTCTGGGAGACCCAGTACTTC
CDR3: CAIRAGGQVWETQYF

length: 16
D: -
J: TRBJ1-5
size: -
V: TRBV18
DNA: TGTGCCAGCTCATCGAAGGAATCAGAGGGCAATCAGCCCCAGCATTTT
CDR3: CASSSKESEGNQPQHF

length: 16
D: TRBD2
J: TRBJ2-5
size: -
V: TRBV2
DNA: TGTGCCAGCAGTCGAGGGCTAGCGGGAGGGCCGGAGACCCAGTACTTC
CDR3: CASSRGLAGGPETQYF

length: 14
D: -
J: TRBJ2-2
size: -
V: TRBV2
DNA: TGTGCCAGCAGTGCGTTAAGAGGGACCGGGGAGCTGTTTTTT
CDR3: CASSALRGTGELFF

length: 17
D: TRBD2
J: TRBJ2-1
size: -
V: TRBV5-4
DNA: TGTGCCAGCAGCGCCGGGACTAGCGGGAGGCCGGGAAATGAGCAGTTCTTC
CDR3: CASSAGTSGRPGNEQFF

length: 14
D: TRBD1
J: TRBJ2-1
size: -
V: TRBV28
DNA: TGTGCCAGCAGCGAACAGGGGGCGCGAAATGAGCAGTTCTTC
CDR3: CASSEQGARNEQFF

length: 15
D: -
J: TRBJ1-1
size: -
V: TRBV7-9
DNA: TGTGCCAGCAGCCCCCGCCCAGGAGGGAACACTGAAGCTTTCTTT
CDR3: CASSPRPGGNTEAFF

length: 15
D: TRBD2
J: TRBJ2-1
size: once
V: TRBV5-4
DNA: TGTGCCAGCAGCTTGAAACCGCGGGAGGCTGGAGAGCAGTTCTTC
CDR3: CASSLKPREAGEQFF